This is a list of T cell receptor beta chains from one sample in a study of blood T cell repertoires in COVID-19. Measured with immunoSEQ multiplex PCR; TCRdb has only the in-frame clones, and not every one. The sample consists of 40,000 or so clones, 75% to 85% of them appearing once. The source material was peripheral blood. The source is a human donor in a cohort sampled during active COVID-19. Each CDR3 is given with its conserved first and last residue. A D gene is named only where the DNA matches it firmly. Clone size is not always given. Where it is, it says once, few, many or a class for expanded clones.

D gene	V gene	J gene	clone size	CDR3 protein	CDR3 DNA
.	TRBV18	TRBJ2-7	.	CASSPSMDTGVDEQYF	TGTGCCAGCTCACCATCTATGGACACGGGGGTGGACGAGCAGTACTTC
TRBD2	TRBV4-1	TRBJ2-7	.	CASSQDLAGDNEQYF	TGCGCCAGCAGCCAAGACCTAGCGGGGGACAACGAGCAGTACTTC
.	TRBV30	TRBJ2-1	.	CAWSKGGGYNEQFF	TGTGCCTGGAGTAAGGGAGGGGGATACAATGAGCAGTTCTTC
.	TRBV6-5	TRBJ1-2	.	CASSYAAKGYGYTF	TGTGCCAGCAGTTACGCAGCGAAAGGCTATGGCTACACCTTC
TRBD1	TRBV5-6	TRBJ1-6	once	CASSEDRGRNSPLHF	TGTGCCAGCAGCGAGGACAGGGGGCGGAATTCACCCCTCCACTTT
.	TRBV19	TRBJ1-6	.	CASSIAREGYSPLHF	TGTGCCAGTAGTATCGCCAGGGAGGGTTATTCACCCCTCCACTTT
.	TRBV6-5	TRBJ1-1	.	CASRGHPNTEAFF	TGTGCCAGCAGAGGACACCCGAACACTGAAGCTTTCTTT
.	TRBV6-5	TRBJ1-1	.	CASTTGSTEAFF	TGTGCCAGCACCACAGGGTCGACTGAAGCTTTCTTT
.	TRBV7-2	TRBJ1-4	.	CASTIRGSEKLFF	TGTGCCAGCACAATTCGGGGAAGTGAAAAACTGTTTTTT
.	TRBV4-3	TRBJ2-2	.	CASSQVYSSNTGELFF	TGCGCCAGCAGCCAAGTTTATAGTTCGAACACCGGGGAGCTGTTTTTT